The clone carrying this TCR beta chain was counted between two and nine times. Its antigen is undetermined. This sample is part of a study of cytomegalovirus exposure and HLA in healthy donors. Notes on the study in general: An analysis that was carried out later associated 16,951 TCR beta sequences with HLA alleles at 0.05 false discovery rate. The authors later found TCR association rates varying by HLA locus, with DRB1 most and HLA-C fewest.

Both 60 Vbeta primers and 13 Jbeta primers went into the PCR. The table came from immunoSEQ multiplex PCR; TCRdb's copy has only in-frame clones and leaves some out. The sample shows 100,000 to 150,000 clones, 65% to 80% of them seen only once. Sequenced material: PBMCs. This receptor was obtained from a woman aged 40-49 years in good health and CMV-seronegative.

The CDR3 sequence: CASHGGGNLRPDTQYF. In DNA form, the CDR3 reads TGCGCCAGCCACGGGGGAGGTAATCTTAGGCCAGATACGCAGTATTTT. This chain connects TRBV5-1 to TRBJ2-3; D possibly corresponds to TRBD2 (6 bases). The CDR3 is made up of 16 amino acids. V lost 7 bases and J lost 4, with 22 bases in between. Germline V gives CDR1 SGHRS, CDR2 YFSETQ.